The 20 T cell receptor beta chains reported below all come from one sample, sequenced in a study of T cell repertoires in cytomegalovirus infection. A single record per CDR3 protein comes from TCRdb applying MiXCR to the reads. The table shows more than 50,000 distinct CDR3 sequences, with around 33% occurring only once. No antigen is known for these receptors. The sample was PBMCs, sequenced either directly or after in vitro stimulation (not recorded which). The origin of the receptors is a human donor in good health (CMV status not recorded). Some clones in this sample may be carry-over from other donors' samples.

This clonotype appeared a few times. This chain uses TRBV7-9 with TRBJ1-1; perhaps TRBD1 as D (6 bases). Trimming cost V 5 bases and J 1 base, with 14 bases left between them. The CDR3 has 15 amino acids. The germline CDR1 and CDR2 sequences are SEHNR and FQNEAQ (reference sequence). The DNA for the CDR3 is TGTGCCAGCAGCCTCGCAGGGGCAAGGAACACTGAAGCTTTCTTT. Translation: CASSLAGARNTEAFF.

The J gene is TRBJ2-7, the V gene TRBV12-3 or TRBV12-4, with 8 bases matching TRBD1. The CDR3 spans 16 residues. The ends lost 6 bases at V and 0 bases at J; junction bases unmatched: 10. The CDR3 here is CASSLSDREDSYEQYF. The CDR3 bases are TGTGCCAGCAGCCTCTCGGACAGGGAGGACTCCTACGAGCAGTACTTC.

This clonotype has more than one count but fewer than ten. The genes are TRBV6-1 and TRBJ2-3, with 9 bases aligning to TRBD1. The V gene end was trimmed by 7 bases and the J gene end by 6 bases; junction bases not matched to a gene: 8. The CDR3 is 14 amino acids. The germline V gene encodes CDR1 MNHNS and CDR2 SASEGT. The CDR3 DNA reads TGTGCCAGCAACCCGACAGGGGGATCCGATACGCAGTATTTT. This codes for CASNPTGGSDTQYF.

There are a few counts of this clonotype. This chain links TRBV29-1 with TRBJ2-5; D may be TRBD1 or TRBD2 (5 bases each). The CDR3 totals 12 residues. The ends were cut back, 4 bases at V and 1 base at J, with 7 bases in the middle. In germline, CDR1 is SQVTM, CDR2 ANQGSEA. Here the CDR3 DNA reads TGCAGCGTTGGGGGGAGCCAAGAGACCCAGTACTTC. Translating it yields CSVGGSQETQYF.

This clonotype was detected ten times or more. V gene TRBV12-3 or TRBV12-4 combines with J gene TRBJ2-1, with 9 positions matching TRBD2. V shed 4 bases, J shed 9 bases, and the junction held 7 bases outside the gene matches. This CDR3 comprises 14 residues. The CDR3 is CASSSPMTSGEQFF. The CDR3 DNA is TGTGCCAGCAGTTCCCCCATGACTAGCGGTGAGCAGTTCTTC.

The J gene is TRBJ2-3, the V gene TRBV7-2, with 9 bases fitting TRBD2. With V trimmed by 3 bases and J by 6 bases, 7 bases remained unmatched. The CDR3 consists of 15 residues. Germline V CDR1 and CDR2: SGHTA, FQGNSA. CDR3 sequence reads: CASSLYSGGGDTQYF. The DNA for the CDR3 is TGTGCCAGCAGCTTGTATAGCGGGGGAGGTGATACGCAGTATTTT. The full variable domain, rest sourced from reference TRBV7-2 and TRBJ2-3, is GAGVSQSPSNKVTEKGKDVELRCDPISGHTALYWYRQSLGQGLEFLIYFQGNSAPDKSGLPSDRFSAERTGGSVSTLTIQRTQQEDSAVYLCASSLYSGGGDTQYFGPGTRLTVL.

This chain links TRBV28 with TRBJ1-1, with D possibly TRBD1 on 6 matching bases. Trimming shortened V by 6 bases and J by 6 bases, and 20 bases separated the two germline ends. Germline V gene data show CDR1 as MDHEN and CDR2 as SYDVKM. CDR3 length equals 15 residues. The CDR3 DNA sequence: TGTGCCAGCAGAATCTTTGGGGGCGGAGGGGCTGAAGCTTTCTTT. Protein sequence: CASRIFGGGGAEAFF.

V is TRBV5-5 and J is TRBJ2-5, with TRBD1 identical over 7 bases. Germline V CDR1 and CDR2: SGHKS, YYEKEE (reference sequence). Unmatched junction bases numbered 5, after V lost 4 bases and J lost 2 bases. The CDR3 is 14 residues long. The CDR3 nucleotides are TGTGCCAGCAGCGTGGGACAGCAACAAGAGACCCAGTACTTC. This codes for CASSVGQQQETQYF.

This clonotype was seen a handful of times. V usage is TRBV10-3 and J usage is TRBJ2-1; D is tentatively TRBD1 or TRBD2 (5 bases each). Germline CDR1 is ENHRY and CDR2 is SYGVKD. This CDR3 is 14 amino acids long. Deletions cut 5 bases from V and 8 bases from J, with 16 bases between. Here the CDR3 reads CAISTQQEADEQFF. CDR3 nucleotides: TGTGCCATCAGTACCCAACAGGAGGCGGATGAGCAGTTCTTC.

The chain carries TRBV12-3 or TRBV12-4 and TRBJ2-5; D gene ambiguous. The CDR3 is 12 amino acids. The ends were cut back, 1 base at V and 5 bases at J, with 5 bases in the middle. The CDR3 loop is CASSLVKETQYF. CDR3 DNA: TGTGCCAGCAGTTTAGTTAAGGAGACCCAGTACTTC.

In its sample, this clonotype was seen a few times. The rearrangement links TRBV29-1 to TRBJ1-2; D gene uncertain. Trimming stripped 3 bases from V and 3 bases from J, with 14 bases between. The CDR3 has 14 residues. Germline V lookup: CDR1 SQVTM, CDR2 ANQGSEA. The CDR3 sequence is CSVEQQSLDYGYTF. CDR3 DNA sequence: TGCAGCGTTGAGCAACAGAGCCTCGACTATGGCTACACCTTC. The whole variable domain, filled in from reference TRBV29-1 and TRBJ1-2, reads SAVISQKPSRDICQRGTSLTIQCQVDSQVTMMFWYRQQPGQSLTLIATANQGSEATYESGFVIDKFPISRPNLTFSTLTVSNMSPEDSSIYLCSVEQQSLDYGYTFGSGTRLTVV.

The rearrangement joins TRBV27 to TRBJ2-7; tentative D call: TRBD1 (6 bases). This CDR3 region has 13 residues. Trimming shortened V by 3 bases and J by 3 bases, and 9 bases separated the two germline ends. The germline gives CDR1 MNHEY, CDR2 SMNVEV (reference sequence). CDR3 DNA: TGTGCCAGCAGTTTGAACAGGGACTACGAGCAGTACTTC. Amino acids: CASSLNRDYEQYF.

The CDR3 DNA reads TGTGCCACATACTATAACAATGAGCAGTTCTTC. Translating it yields CATYYNNEQFF. The rearrangement joins TRBV6-2 or TRBV6-3 to TRBJ2-1; D not certain. Germline V CDR1 and CDR2: MNHEY, SVGEGT. The CDR3 sequence is 11 residues long. The V end lost 10 bases, the J end lost 5 bases, and 9 bases lay between the germline ends.

The V gene is TRBV19, the J gene TRBJ2-3; tentatively, D is TRBD2 (6 bases). The CDR3 runs to 16 residues. The V end was cut by 6 bases, the J end by 6 bases, with 22 bases between. Germline assignment: CDR1 LNHDA and CDR2 SQIVND (reference sequence). CDR3 region: CASRSPSGPPWDTQYF. In DNA form, the CDR3 reads TGTGCCAGTAGATCTCCGAGCGGGCCCCCCTGGGATACGCAGTATTTT. Using reference TRBV19 and TRBJ2-3 for the parts outside the CDR3, the full variable domain is DGGITQSPKYLFRKEGQNVTLSCEQNLNHDAMYWYRQDPGQGLRLIYYSQIVNDFQKGDIAEGYSVSREKKESFPLTVTSAQKNPTAFYLCASRSPSGPPWDTQYFGPGTRLTVL.

At least ten counts were recorded for this clonotype. For the CDR3, the DNA is TGTGCCAGCAGCTTTCGAATAGGGACTAGCGGGAGGCCGGGGCCCTACGAGCAGTACTTC. This gives the protein CASSFRIGTSGRPGPYEQYF. This chain connects TRBV7-2 to TRBJ2-7; 15 bases are a match to TRBD2. Germline lookup yields CDR1 SGHTA and CDR2 FQGNSA. J gave up 2 bases and V 3 bases, and 14 bases lay outside the gene matches. This CDR3 region has 20 residues.

This sequence joins TRBV6-6 and TRBJ1-1; weak D call: TRBD1 (5 bases). This CDR3 spans 15 amino acids. Germline CDR1 reads MNHNY; CDR2 reads SVGAGI (reference sequence). Trimming pared 5 bases from V and 1 base from J, leaving 14 bases between. This CDR3 is CASSVTGRANTEAFF. In DNA, the CDR3 is TGTGCCAGCAGTGTGACGGGACGGGCGAACACTGAAGCTTTCTTT.

This clonotype was observed a handful of times. The V gene is TRBV19, the J gene TRBJ2-1; no definite D call. CDR1 and CDR2 from the germline V gene are LNHDA and SQIVND (reference sequence). This CDR3 has 14 residues. Trimming removed 3 bases from V and 2 bases from J, with 8 bases in between. The CDR3 nucleotides are TGTGCCAGTAGTATTTCGAGCACCTACAATGAGCAGTTCTTC. Its translation: CASSISSTYNEQFF. The variable domain in full, with the rest retrieved from reference TRBV19 and TRBJ2-1, is DGGITQSPKYLFRKEGQNVTLSCEQNLNHDAMYWYRQDPGQGLRLIYYSQIVNDFQKGDIAEGYSVSREKKESFPLTVTSAQKNPTAFYLCASSISSTYNEQFFGPGTRLTVL.

The chain has TRBV12-3 or TRBV12-4 and TRBJ2-2; D unresolved. This CDR3 has 13 amino acids. V dropped 6 bases and J dropped 4 bases, with 9 bases sitting between them. DNA of the CDR3: TGTGCCAGCAGATACCGACCCACCGGGGAGCTGTTTTTT. This encodes CASRYRPTGELFF.

V gene TRBV7-6 combines with J gene TRBJ1-1; the D gene is possibly TRBD1 (5 bases). Germline CDR1 and CDR2: SGHVS and FNYEAQ. The V end lost 0 bases, the J end lost 7 bases, and 15 bases lay between the germline ends. The CDR3 covers 15 residues. CDR3 coding DNA: TGTGCCAGCAGCTTAGCGTTTAAGGGGTACGGTGAAGCTTTCTTT. Translation: CASSLAFKGYGEAFF. Based on the CDR3 plus reference TRBV7-6 and TRBJ1-1, the full variable domain is GAGVSQSPRYKVTKRGQDVALRCDPISGHVSLYWYRQALGQGPEFLTYFNYEAQQDKSGLPNDRFSAERPEGSISTLTIQRTEQRDSAMYRCASSLAFKGYGEAFFGQGTRLTVV.

The J gene is TRBJ2-3, the V gene TRBV7-2; no reliable D call. The V end lost 2 bases, the J end lost 5 bases, and 5 bases lay between the germline ends. Germline V gene lookup returns CDR1 SGHTA and CDR2 FQGNSA. The CDR3 runs to 12 residues. The CDR3 spells CASSLPRDTQYF. CDR3 nucleotide sequence: TGTGCCAGCAGCTTACCCAGAGATACGCAGTATTTT.